The sequence of this T cell receptor beta chain was determined in a study of chemoradiotherapy in HPV16-positive cancers (dated by TCRdb to 2022 to 2024). At the level of the whole study: Using functional T-cell assays on cells from a couple of HPV16-positive patients, the researchers defined candidate HPV-specific T-cell clones and common TCR motifs. The study asked whether T-cell immunity against the HPV oncoproteins E6 and E7 changes during chemoradiotherapy and whether it affects survival. The candidate HPV-specific TCRs and motifs were subsequently tracked in TCR repertoires obtained from some 80 patients with HPV-related cancers. Study-wide conclusions, independent of this receptor: Only a couple of HPV16-positive patients were used to derive the functional definition of HPV-specific T cells, and the survival association was reported for HPV16-positive patients. Among HPV16-positive patients, expansion of HPV-responsive T cells during chemoradiotherapy was associated with better recurrence-free survival. Expansion of candidate HPV-specific clones and E7-related TCR motifs was observed in the tumor microenvironment during treatment, whereas no such expansion was observed for non-HPV-specific T cells.

Repertoires were sampled repeatedly over the course of chemoradiotherapy so that clonal expansion in the tumor microenvironment could be followed. The library was obtained by the immunoSEQ multiplex PCR assay. Drawn from immuneACCESS, this table holds only the in-frame rearrangements with V and J called that TCRdb kept. Clones are partly lost; checked studies trace under half to an unresolved V gene and leave the rest unexplained. The sample includes about 4,400 clones, with 55% to 80% observed a single time. The ten largest clonotypes hold about 10% of the sample. Note on this clone: The specificity of this receptor is unknown. No per-base quality is available; no much larger clone lies one base away.

Counted from cysteine to phenylalanine, this CDR3 has 13 amino acids. Solely the CDR3 DNA is kept, with 39 bases framed from the first base. V and J are truncated by 1 base and 7 bases respectively, leaving an intervening sequence of 10 bases. CDR1 and CDR2 are drawn from the germline V gene: SGHVS, FNYEAQ. The V gene is TRBV7-6 and the J gene is TRBJ1-1, with the D gene uncertain. This receptor was obtained from a human donor with HPV-associated anogenital cancer. Sequenced here: tumor tissue, sampled from a patient who underwent chemoradiotherapy. The CDR3 protein: CASSLGGNYEAFF. The DNA sequence is as follows: TGTGCCAGCAGCTTAGGCGGGAACTATGAAGCTTTCTTT. Beyond the CDR3, the reference TRBV7-6 and TRBJ1-1 genes provide the residues; the full variable domain reads: GAGVSQSPRYKVTKRGQDVALRCDPISGHVSLYWYRQALGQGPEFLTYFNYEAQQDKSGLPNDRFSAERPEGSISTLTIQRTEQRDSAMYRCASSLGGNYEAFFGQGTRLTVV.